This entry concerns a single TCR beta chain. Its cognate antigen is unknown. Template switching added a universal primer site, and cDNA bore unique molecular identifiers. TCRdb re-derived calls from the 5' RACE reads in MiXCR, one entry per CDR3 protein. The sample contains some 230,000 distinct CDR3 sequences, 6.5% of which appear only once. This entry is derived from a study of identical twins. Study-level results: The analysis was cross-sectional rather than longitudinal within donors. Out-of-frame alpha sequences shared between twins exhibited an excess of low generation probability.

Germline V CDR1 and CDR2: MNHEY, SMNVEV (reference sequence). This CDR3 has 16 amino acids. Losses at the gene ends were 1 base for V and 8 bases for J; bases not matched to a gene: 11. In addition, the sample was reused for a study of T cells expressing NK-cell markers. Turning to that study: For several experiments, T cell sorting was restricted to the alpha-beta TCR population by means of an anti-gamma-delta TCR antibody.

This TCR was sampled from a woman between 18 and 29 years old in good health. Input material: CD8+ T cells sorted from blood. J is TRBJ2-1 and V is TRBV27, with 7 nucleotides matching TRBD1. The CDR3 region is CASSLWGPGQGDEQFF. The CDR3 region has the DNA TGTGCCAGCAGTTTATGGGGCCCGGGTCAGGGGGATGAGCAGTTCTTC.